The rows below give T cell receptor beta chains drawn from one sample of a study of early T cells in non-severe SARS-CoV-2 infection. TCRdb fed the 5' RACE reads into MiXCR, producing one record per CDR3 protein. The repertoire holds roughly 51,000 distinct CDR3 sequences, with roughly 9.8% as singletons. Input material: whole blood. These receptors all stem from an adult who was a healthcare worker with PCR-confirmed SARS-CoV-2 infection or an uninfected control (not recorded which). Each CDR3 is given with its conserved first and last residue. Each record gives: J gene, V gene, clone size, D gene, CDR3 DNA, CDR3 protein. A D gene is named only where the DNA matches it firmly. Size is stated for part of the rows, as once, few or many counts, or as a class when the clone is expanded.

j_call: TRBJ2-1; v_call: TRBV7-2; clone_size: -; d_call: TRBD2; cdr3_nt: TGTGCCAGCAGCTTGACTAGCGGGAGTCACAATGAGCAGTTCTTC; cdr3_aa: CASSLTSGSHNEQFF
j_call: TRBJ2-1; v_call: TRBV7-7; clone_size: many; d_call: TRBD2; cdr3_nt: TGTGCCAGCAGCACCGGGACTAGGAGTGAGCAGTTCTTC; cdr3_aa: CASSTGTRSEQFF
j_call: TRBJ2-1; v_call: TRBV24-1; clone_size: many; d_call: -; cdr3_nt: TGTGCCACCAGTGAGGGTTTGAATGAGCAGTTCTTC; cdr3_aa: CATSEGLNEQFF
j_call: TRBJ2-5; v_call: TRBV7-3; clone_size: many; d_call: -; cdr3_nt: TGTGCCAGCAGCCCCGGGGACTTAGAAAGAGAGACCCAGTACTTC; cdr3_aa: CASSPGDLERETQYF
j_call: TRBJ2-1; v_call: TRBV15; clone_size: medium-sized; d_call: -; cdr3_nt: TGTGCCACCAGCCTCTGGTCCAATGAGCAGTTCTTC; cdr3_aa: CATSLWSNEQFF
j_call: TRBJ2-5; v_call: TRBV5-1; clone_size: -; d_call: TRBD2; cdr3_nt: TGCGCCAGCAGCTTTAGCGGGAGCGAAGAGACCCAGTACTTC; cdr3_aa: CASSFSGSEETQYF
j_call: TRBJ2-1; v_call: TRBV30; clone_size: many; d_call: TRBD2; cdr3_nt: TGTGCCAGTAGGACTAGCGGGTGGGGGAGGCAGTTCTTC; cdr3_aa: CASRTSGWGRQFF
j_call: TRBJ2-1; v_call: TRBV7-6; clone_size: -; d_call: TRBD2; cdr3_nt: TGTGCCAGCAGCCCTTACCCTTTGGCTAGCGGGCATGAGCAGTTCTTC; cdr3_aa: CASSPYPLASGHEQFF
j_call: TRBJ1-5; v_call: TRBV20-1; clone_size: few; d_call: TRBD1; cdr3_nt: TGCAGTGCTACTGAGAACAGGGGAGGCAGCAATCAGCCCCAGCATTTT; cdr3_aa: CSATENRGGSNQPQHF
j_call: TRBJ1-2; v_call: TRBV20-1; clone_size: many; d_call: -; cdr3_nt: TGCAGTGCTAGGGGGGGACTCGGCGGCGACTATGGCTACACCTTC; cdr3_aa: CSARGGLGGDYGYTF
j_call: TRBJ2-7; v_call: TRBV27; clone_size: -; d_call: -; cdr3_nt: TGTGCCAGCAGTTCTCACGGGCCCCGCCGCTACGAGCAGTACTTC; cdr3_aa: CASSSHGPRRYEQYF
j_call: TRBJ2-5; v_call: TRBV20-1; clone_size: few; d_call: TRBD2; cdr3_nt: TGCAGTGCTGGCAGGACTAGCGGGAGATTTGGGGAGACCCAGTACTTC; cdr3_aa: CSAGRTSGRFGETQYF
j_call: TRBJ2-1; v_call: TRBV4-1; clone_size: -; d_call: -; cdr3_nt: TGCGCCAGCACCTCCGCTTGGGCTCCACAGGGCAGCACCTACAATGAGCAGTTCTTC; cdr3_aa: CASTSAWAPQGSTYNEQFF
j_call: TRBJ2-1; v_call: TRBV5-1; clone_size: -; d_call: -; cdr3_nt: TGCGCCAGCAGCTGGATTAGTGATGAGCAGTTCTTC; cdr3_aa: CASSWISDEQFF
j_call: TRBJ2-3; v_call: TRBV29-1; clone_size: many; d_call: -; cdr3_nt: TGCAGCGCGTATCGTGGGACGGTGAGCACAGATACGCAGTATTTT; cdr3_aa: CSAYRGTVSTDTQYF
j_call: TRBJ1-5; v_call: TRBV28; clone_size: many; d_call: -; cdr3_nt: TGTGCCACCCCGGACAGCGCGGAGCCCCAGCATTTT; cdr3_aa: CATPDSAEPQHF
j_call: TRBJ1-1; v_call: TRBV7-8; clone_size: -; d_call: -; cdr3_nt: TGTGCCAGCAGCTCTTGGACGGGCATGAACACTGAAGCTTTCTTT; cdr3_aa: CASSSWTGMNTEAFF
j_call: TRBJ2-1; v_call: TRBV29-1; clone_size: few; d_call: -; cdr3_nt: TGCAGCGTTGACAGGGGTTCTGGCAATGAGCAGTTCTTC; cdr3_aa: CSVDRGSGNEQFF
j_call: TRBJ1-1; v_call: TRBV20-1; clone_size: -; d_call: -; cdr3_nt: TGCAGTGCTAGAGGACGGTTATACATGAACACTGAAGCTTTCTTT; cdr3_aa: CSARGRLYMNTEAFF
j_call: TRBJ2-3; v_call: TRBV5-1; clone_size: many; d_call: TRBD2; cdr3_nt: TGCGCCAGCAGCTTGGAACTAGGCGGGAGCTTGGCAGATACGCAGTATTTT; cdr3_aa: CASSLELGGSLADTQYF
j_call: TRBJ2-2; v_call: TRBV7-9; clone_size: many; d_call: TRBD1; cdr3_nt: TGTGCCAGCAGCTACAGGGGACCCGGGGAGCTGTTTTTT; cdr3_aa: CASSYRGPGELFF
j_call: TRBJ2-6; v_call: TRBV5-1; clone_size: few; d_call: -; cdr3_nt: TGCGCCAGCAGCTTTTTGGGGGCTGGGGCCAACGTCCTGACTTTC; cdr3_aa: CASSFLGAGANVLTF
j_call: TRBJ1-1; v_call: TRBV4-1; clone_size: many; d_call: -; cdr3_nt: TGCGCCAGCAGCCAAGGAGCAGGCACTGAAGCTTTCTTT; cdr3_aa: CASSQGAGTEAFF
j_call: TRBJ2-3; v_call: TRBV29-1; clone_size: few; d_call: -; cdr3_nt: TGCAGCGTCGCAGGACAGCACACAGATACGCAGTATTTT; cdr3_aa: CSVAGQHTDTQYF
j_call: TRBJ2-4; v_call: TRBV20-1; clone_size: -; d_call: -; cdr3_nt: TGCAGTGCTGACGGACAAGCCAAAAACATTCAGTACTTC; cdr3_aa: CSADGQAKNIQYF
j_call: TRBJ2-1; v_call: TRBV7-6; clone_size: few; d_call: -; cdr3_nt: TGTGCCAGCAGCCTCTCGGGGCGGGGTGTCTACAATGAGCAGTTCTTC; cdr3_aa: CASSLSGRGVYNEQFF
j_call: TRBJ2-3; v_call: TRBV5-1; clone_size: once; d_call: -; cdr3_nt: TGCGCCAGCAGCCCGCACGGAGATACGCAGTATTTT; cdr3_aa: CASSPHGDTQYF
j_call: TRBJ2-3; v_call: TRBV5-1; clone_size: -; d_call: -; cdr3_nt: TGCGCCAGCAGTCGCCTAGAGGGAACAGATACGCAGTATTTT; cdr3_aa: CASSRLEGTDTQYF
j_call: TRBJ2-1; v_call: TRBV12-3/TRBV12-4; clone_size: many; d_call: -; cdr3_nt: TGTGCCAGCAGTCCGTTGGTGAGAAACAATGAGCAGTTCTTC; cdr3_aa: CASSPLVRNNEQFF
j_call: TRBJ1-1; v_call: TRBV11-2; clone_size: few; d_call: -; cdr3_nt: TGTGCCAGCAGCTTAGTAGGGTTGAGCACTGAAGCTTTCTTT; cdr3_aa: CASSLVGLSTEAFF
j_call: TRBJ1-1; v_call: TRBV29-1; clone_size: many; d_call: TRBD1; cdr3_nt: TGCAGCGTTTATGGACAGGGGGACGGCACTGAAGCTTTCTTT; cdr3_aa: CSVYGQGDGTEAFF
j_call: TRBJ2-7; v_call: TRBV28; clone_size: -; d_call: -; cdr3_nt: TGTGCCAGCAGGGCGGTTTCCTACGAGCAGTACTTC; cdr3_aa: CASRAVSYEQYF
j_call: TRBJ2-7; v_call: TRBV20-1; clone_size: many; d_call: -; cdr3_nt: TGCAGTGCTAGAGATCTAGGGACATCACCCCTTCCCTACGAGCAGTACTTC; cdr3_aa: CSARDLGTSPLPYEQYF
j_call: TRBJ2-1; v_call: TRBV28; clone_size: -; d_call: -; cdr3_nt: TGTGCCTCACAGAGCTCCTACAATGAGCAGTTCTTC; cdr3_aa: CASQSSYNEQFF
j_call: TRBJ1-4; v_call: TRBV12-3/TRBV12-4; clone_size: many; d_call: -; cdr3_nt: TGTGCCAGCAGGGGCGCAGGATCGGGAAATGAAAAACTGTTTTTT; cdr3_aa: CASRGAGSGNEKLFF
j_call: TRBJ2-1; v_call: TRBV30; clone_size: medium-sized; d_call: -; cdr3_nt: TGTGCCTGGAGTCAGGGCTACAATGAGCAGTTCTTC; cdr3_aa: CAWSQGYNEQFF
j_call: TRBJ2-3; v_call: TRBV7-9; clone_size: many; d_call: -; cdr3_nt: TGTGCCAGCAGCCGCTCCACAGATACGCAGTATTTT; cdr3_aa: CASSRSTDTQYF
j_call: TRBJ2-1; v_call: TRBV27; clone_size: few; d_call: TRBD1; cdr3_nt: TGTGCCAGCAGTTTCTTCCAGACAGGGGGGTACAACAATGAGCAGTTCTTC; cdr3_aa: CASSFFQTGGYNNEQFF
j_call: TRBJ1-2; v_call: TRBV7-6; clone_size: few; d_call: -; cdr3_nt: TGTGCCAGCAGCCCGGGACGGGCATATGGCTACACCTTC; cdr3_aa: CASSPGRAYGYTF
j_call: TRBJ2-1; v_call: TRBV7-6; clone_size: few; d_call: TRBD2; cdr3_nt: TGTGCCAGCAGCCCTGGGGCGATCGGGACTAAAGTCAATGAGCAGTTCTTC; cdr3_aa: CASSPGAIGTKVNEQFF
j_call: TRBJ2-5; v_call: TRBV4-1; clone_size: -; d_call: -; cdr3_nt: TGCGCCAGCAGCCAAGATGGCGACCGGGGAGACTTGGAGACCCAGTACTTC; cdr3_aa: CASSQDGDRGDLETQYF
j_call: TRBJ1-5; v_call: TRBV18; clone_size: many; d_call: -; cdr3_nt: TGTGCCAGCTCACCGCGAACCTTAAATAGCAATCAGCCCCAGCATTTT; cdr3_aa: CASSPRTLNSNQPQHF
j_call: TRBJ2-1; v_call: TRBV7-9; clone_size: many; d_call: -; cdr3_nt: TGTGCCAGCAGCTTGGGGGGTGGAGCGCCACACAATGAGCAGTTCTTC; cdr3_aa: CASSLGGGAPHNEQFF
j_call: TRBJ2-5; v_call: TRBV4-2; clone_size: many; d_call: -; cdr3_nt: TGTGCCAGCAGCCCCGACCGGATGGGCCAAGAGACCCAGTACTTC; cdr3_aa: CASSPDRMGQETQYF
j_call: TRBJ1-4; v_call: TRBV7-2; clone_size: few; d_call: -; cdr3_nt: TGTGCCAGCAAGAACGGACAGACCAGTAATGAAAAACTGTTTTTT; cdr3_aa: CASKNGQTSNEKLFF
j_call: TRBJ2-3; v_call: TRBV7-3; clone_size: -; d_call: -; cdr3_nt: TGTGCCAGCAGCAGCGACTCCCCAGGGCCCATAGGCACAGATACGCAGTATTTT; cdr3_aa: CASSSDSPGPIGTDTQYF
j_call: TRBJ2-1; v_call: TRBV20-1; clone_size: many; d_call: -; cdr3_nt: TGCAGTGCTCGCTCAGGTGGACTAAGAGGGTTTACAATCTATGAGCAGTTCTTC; cdr3_aa: CSARSGGLRGFTIYEQFF
j_call: TRBJ2-1; v_call: TRBV6-5; clone_size: -; d_call: TRBD2; cdr3_nt: TGTGCCAGCAGTTACTCGGGGACTAGCTTCGATGAGCAGTTCTTC; cdr3_aa: CASSYSGTSFDEQFF
j_call: TRBJ2-3; v_call: TRBV12-3/TRBV12-4; clone_size: few; d_call: -; cdr3_nt: TGTGCCAGCAGCCGGTTTAGCACAGATACGCAGTATTTT; cdr3_aa: CASSRFSTDTQYF
j_call: TRBJ1-6; v_call: TRBV7-2; clone_size: few; d_call: -; cdr3_nt: TGTGCCAGCAGCTTAGTGCCAGTTAATTCACCCCTCCACTTT; cdr3_aa: CASSLVPVNSPLHF
j_call: TRBJ1-6; v_call: TRBV30; clone_size: many; d_call: -; cdr3_nt: TGTGCCTGGAGTGTAGGGGACGATTATTCACCCCTCCACTTT; cdr3_aa: CAWSVGDDYSPLHF
j_call: TRBJ1-4; v_call: TRBV20-1; clone_size: many; d_call: -; cdr3_nt: TGCAGTGCTAGAGCCCGGGTTGCAACTAATGAAAAACTGTTTTTT; cdr3_aa: CSARARVATNEKLFF
j_call: TRBJ2-1; v_call: TRBV4-1; clone_size: -; d_call: -; cdr3_nt: TGCGCCAGCAGACCCTCCTCCGCGGGTGGGGCGTTCAATGAGCAGTTCTTC; cdr3_aa: CASRPSSAGGAFNEQFF
j_call: TRBJ2-7; v_call: TRBV27; clone_size: -; d_call: TRBD1; cdr3_nt: TGTGCCAGCAGTGTCACACAGGGGGCGCGGTACGAGCAGTACTTC; cdr3_aa: CASSVTQGARYEQYF
j_call: TRBJ2-1; v_call: TRBV6-1; clone_size: many; d_call: TRBD2; cdr3_nt: TGTGCCAGCAGTGAACAGGTGACTAGCGGGAACAATGAGCAGTTCTTC; cdr3_aa: CASSEQVTSGNNEQFF
j_call: TRBJ2-1; v_call: TRBV7-2; clone_size: -; d_call: -; cdr3_nt: TGTGCCAGCAGCTTAGTCAGGGGGGTTCCCTACAATGAGCAGTTCTTC; cdr3_aa: CASSLVRGVPYNEQFF
j_call: TRBJ2-1; v_call: TRBV10-3; clone_size: -; d_call: -; cdr3_nt: TGTGCCATCAGTGAATGGGGGAATGAGCAGTTCTTC; cdr3_aa: CAISEWGNEQFF
j_call: TRBJ2-7; v_call: TRBV28; clone_size: -; d_call: -; cdr3_nt: TGTGCCAGCAGTTCACCGGGACAAAGCTACGAGCAGTACTTC; cdr3_aa: CASSSPGQSYEQYF
j_call: TRBJ2-2; v_call: TRBV11-2; clone_size: few; d_call: -; cdr3_nt: TGTGCCAGCAGCTTAGTGAGGGGCGGGGAGCTGTTTTTT; cdr3_aa: CASSLVRGGELFF